What follows are 17 T cell receptor beta chains derived from one specimen sequenced in a study of blood T cell repertoires in COVID-19. Data came from immunoSEQ multiplex PCR; TCRdb stores just in-frame clones and leaves some out. The sample includes 70,000 or so clones, more than 80% seen only once; the top ten take 6.5% to 7.5%. Sequences were obtained from peripheral blood. The receptors were gathered from a woman at least 80 years old with active COVID-19.

The genes are TRBV10-2 and TRBJ2-3; TRBD2 matches 11 bases. Germline assignment: CDR1 WSHSY and CDR2 SAAADI. The CDR3 extends over 15 amino acids. The trim removed 6 bases at V and 4 bases at J, leaving 6 bases unmatched. The CDR3 DNA follows: TGCGCCAGCAGCGTACTAGCGGGAGTTGCAGATACGCAGTATTTT. Translated, it gives CASSVLAGVADTQYF.

The gene calls are TRBV7-6 and TRBJ2-7, with D tentatively TRBD1 (6 bases). The V gene's germline CDR1 is SGHVS and CDR2 FNYEAQ. V lost 8 bases, J lost 7 bases, and 18 bases lay in between. The CDR3 loop spans 13 amino acids. CDR3 sequence (DNA): TGTGCCAGCGGGGCAGGGGCCTTAGGGGAGCAGTACTTC. The encoded protein is CASGAGALGEQYF.

The V call is TRBV24-1, the J call TRBJ2-5; the match to TRBD1 covers 11 bases. V gave up 8 bases and J gave up 4 bases; unmatched junction bases: 5. The CDR3 has 14 amino acids. The germline gives CDR1 KGHDR, CDR2 SFDVKD. In DNA, the CDR3 is TGTGCCACCATGGGACAGGGGGGTCGAGAGACCCAGTACTTC. It is translated as CATMGQGGRETQYF.

In this sample, this clone turned up once. This chain connects TRBV3-1 (or the pseudogene TRBV3-2) to TRBJ2-6; TRBD2 agrees at 7 bases. Germline values: CDR1 LGHDT, CDR2 YNNKEL (reference sequence). After removal of 3 bases from V and 4 bases from J, the junction contained 9 bases not matched to a gene. The CDR3 has 17 residues. CDR3 residues: CASSHIQGGSGANVLTF. CDR3 sequence (DNA): TGTGCCAGCAGCCACATCCAGGGAGGGTCCGGGGCCAACGTCCTGACTTTC.

The chain employs TRBV21-1 and TRBJ2-7; TRBD1, the D gene given by the table, was not confirmed from the DNA. TRBV21-1 is reported as a pseudogene. The CDR3 contains 18 residues. This chain's CDR3 is CASSKAGDRELSDYEQYF. The CDR3 bases are TGTGCCAGCAGCAAAGCAGGGGACAGGGAGTTATCCGACTACGAGCAGTACTTC.

The chain employs TRBV15 and TRBJ2-7; 11 positions match TRBD1. Germline values: CDR1 LNHNV, CDR2 YYDKDF (reference sequence). With V trimmed by 3 bases and J by 3 bases, 7 bases remained unmatched. The length of the CDR3 is 16 residues. In nucleotides, the CDR3 is TGTGCCACCAGCAGTGTAGGGGACAGGGGGTTCTACGAGCAGTACTTC. Translated: CATSSVGDRGFYEQYF.

This sequence joins TRBV28 and TRBJ1-5; the D gene is possibly TRBD1 (6 bases). Germline V gives CDR1 MDHEN, CDR2 SYDVKM. CDR3 length equals 15 residues. V was cut by 2 bases and J by 5 bases, with 13 bases left in between. The CDR3 nucleotides are TGTGCCAGCAGTTTACTAGGGGGGGCATATCAGCCCCAGCATTTT. Translation: CASSLLGGAYQPQHF.

The chain links TRBV29-1 to TRBJ2-5; 9 positions match TRBD2. Trimming cost V 8 bases and J 5 bases; bases outside gene matches: 24. The CDR3 extends over 18 amino acids. Germline CDR1 is SQVTM and CDR2 is ANQGSEA. CDR3 nucleotide sequence: TGCAGCATGGCGGGGCTGCTAGCGGGATCGGTCCGTGGGGAGACCCAGTACTTC. Translated, it gives CSMAGLLAGSVRGETQYF.

This sequence joins TRBV7-8 and TRBJ1-4; no firm D call. The CDR3 sequence is 16 residues long. CDR1 SGHVS and CDR2 FQNEAQ come from the germline V gene. V lost 5 bases, J lost 7 bases, and 20 bases lay in between. The CDR3 nucleotides are TGTGCCAGCAGCCCAGGTTTATTCCCGGGAAGTGAAAAACTGTTTTTT. It specifies CASSPGLFPGSEKLFF.

This clone has only one observation. The V gene is TRBV28, the J gene TRBJ2-6; 7 bases map to TRBD2. The ends lost 5 bases at V and 0 bases at J; junction bases unmatched: 13. CDR1 MDHEN and CDR2 SYDVKM come from the germline V gene. The CDR3 is 19 amino acids. CDR3 region: CASSPPRVAGHSGANVLTF. The CDR3 region has the DNA TGTGCCAGCAGTCCCCCCAGGGTAGCGGGCCACTCTGGGGCCAACGTCCTGACTTTC.

The chain employs TRBV7-9 and TRBJ2-1; no clear D gene. V was pared by 1 base and J by 9 bases, with 10 bases between. This CDR3 contains 13 residues. Looked up from germline, CDR1 is SEHNR and CDR2 is FQNEAQ (reference sequence). CDR3 loop: CASSLEAHGEQFF. DNA of the CDR3: TGTGCCAGCAGCTTAGAAGCCCACGGTGAGCAGTTCTTC.

J is TRBJ1-2 and V is TRBV28; possibly TRBD1 for D (5 bases). The CDR3 has 14 residues. Germline V gene data show CDR1 as MDHEN and CDR2 as SYDVKM. Trimming removed 2 bases from V and 8 bases from J, with 15 bases in between. The CDR3 DNA is TGTGCCAGCAGTTTAAGGACACCACTTCTGGGCTACACCTTC. Amino acids: CASSLRTPLLGYTF.

The chain is built from TRBV4-1 and TRBJ2-3; 11 positions agree with TRBD2. This CDR3 has 20 residues. The J segment lost 0 bases and the V segment lost 1 base, leaving 12 bases of the junction unmatched. CDR1 is MGHRA, CDR2 YSYEKL, per germline. The CDR3 sequence: CASSQGRGSGRETSTDTQYF. As DNA, the CDR3 is TGCGCCAGCAGCCAAGGACGGGGTAGCGGGAGGGAAACCAGCACAGATACGCAGTATTTT.

V is TRBV5-5 and J is TRBJ2-5; 8 positions match TRBD1. Germline V gives CDR1 SGHKS, CDR2 YYEKEE (reference sequence). Trimming removed 0 bases from V and 2 bases from J; junction bases left unmatched: 9. The CDR3 spans 17 residues. The CDR3 DNA is TGTGCCAGCAGCTTGGGGAGCAGGGGGCTGGGGCAAGAGACCCAGTACTTC. Translating it yields CASSLGSRGLGQETQYF.

The V call is TRBV27, the J call TRBJ2-2; 7 positions agree with TRBD1. The CDR3 extends over 14 amino acids. J gave up 0 bases and V 7 bases, and 2 bases lay outside the gene matches. From germline, CDR1 is MNHEY and CDR2 SMNVEV (reference sequence). CDR3: CASKTGPNTGELFF. The CDR3 DNA reads TGTGCCAGCAAGACAGGGCCGAACACCGGGGAGCTGTTTTTT.

This chain joins TRBV4-1 and TRBJ2-5; 8 bases agree with TRBD2. The CDR3 is 15 residues long. J lost 5 bases, V lost 7 bases, and 12 bases had no gene match. The germline V gene has CDR1 MGHRA and CDR2 YSYEKL. For the CDR3, the DNA is TGCGCCAGCACCTCCTCGGGGGGGGCTGGCGAGACCCAGTACTTC. Its protein is CASTSSGGAGETQYF.

The V call is TRBV5-1, the J call TRBJ2-5; 8 nucleotides match TRBD2. Germline CDR1 and CDR2: SGHRS and YFSETQ. V was clipped by 6 bases and J by 2 bases; unmatched bases: 9. This CDR3 comprises 15 residues. The CDR3 protein is CASKKPPGGQETQYF. The DNA of the CDR3 is TGCGCCAGCAAAAAACCCCCGGGAGGGCAAGAGACCCAGTACTTC. Complete variable domain (other parts from reference TRBV5-1 and TRBJ2-5): KAGVTQTPRYLIKTRGQQVTLSCSPISGHRSVSWYQQTPGQGLQFLFEYFSETQRNKGNFPGRFSGRQFSNSRSEMNVSTLELGDSALYLCASKKPPGGQETQYFGPGTRLLVL.